This T cell receptor (beta chain) came from a study of T-cell reconstitution after alpha-beta-depleted transplantation in children. This clonotype was seen more than once but under ten times. TCRbeta library preparation incorporated unique molecular identifiers. Each CDR3 protein is one row after TCRdb ran MiXCR on the PCR reads. The table has some 500,000 distinct CDR3 sequences, about 17% seen once. Germline CDR1 is SGHRS and CDR2 is YFSETQ. V lost 4 bases, J lost 4 bases, and 7 bases stayed unmatched. The CDR3 runs 16 residues. V is TRBV5-1 and J is TRBJ2-5; 13 nucleotides match TRBD2. The TCR sequence derives from a human donor who donated a stem cell graft to a child with acute lymphoblastic leukemia. The sequencing here drew on PBMCs from the stem cell graft donor, taken from the stem cell graft. CDR3 residues: CASSPGLAGRGETQYF. As DNA, the CDR3 is TGCGCCAGCAGCCCGGGACTAGCGGGACGGGGAGAGACCCAGTACTTC.